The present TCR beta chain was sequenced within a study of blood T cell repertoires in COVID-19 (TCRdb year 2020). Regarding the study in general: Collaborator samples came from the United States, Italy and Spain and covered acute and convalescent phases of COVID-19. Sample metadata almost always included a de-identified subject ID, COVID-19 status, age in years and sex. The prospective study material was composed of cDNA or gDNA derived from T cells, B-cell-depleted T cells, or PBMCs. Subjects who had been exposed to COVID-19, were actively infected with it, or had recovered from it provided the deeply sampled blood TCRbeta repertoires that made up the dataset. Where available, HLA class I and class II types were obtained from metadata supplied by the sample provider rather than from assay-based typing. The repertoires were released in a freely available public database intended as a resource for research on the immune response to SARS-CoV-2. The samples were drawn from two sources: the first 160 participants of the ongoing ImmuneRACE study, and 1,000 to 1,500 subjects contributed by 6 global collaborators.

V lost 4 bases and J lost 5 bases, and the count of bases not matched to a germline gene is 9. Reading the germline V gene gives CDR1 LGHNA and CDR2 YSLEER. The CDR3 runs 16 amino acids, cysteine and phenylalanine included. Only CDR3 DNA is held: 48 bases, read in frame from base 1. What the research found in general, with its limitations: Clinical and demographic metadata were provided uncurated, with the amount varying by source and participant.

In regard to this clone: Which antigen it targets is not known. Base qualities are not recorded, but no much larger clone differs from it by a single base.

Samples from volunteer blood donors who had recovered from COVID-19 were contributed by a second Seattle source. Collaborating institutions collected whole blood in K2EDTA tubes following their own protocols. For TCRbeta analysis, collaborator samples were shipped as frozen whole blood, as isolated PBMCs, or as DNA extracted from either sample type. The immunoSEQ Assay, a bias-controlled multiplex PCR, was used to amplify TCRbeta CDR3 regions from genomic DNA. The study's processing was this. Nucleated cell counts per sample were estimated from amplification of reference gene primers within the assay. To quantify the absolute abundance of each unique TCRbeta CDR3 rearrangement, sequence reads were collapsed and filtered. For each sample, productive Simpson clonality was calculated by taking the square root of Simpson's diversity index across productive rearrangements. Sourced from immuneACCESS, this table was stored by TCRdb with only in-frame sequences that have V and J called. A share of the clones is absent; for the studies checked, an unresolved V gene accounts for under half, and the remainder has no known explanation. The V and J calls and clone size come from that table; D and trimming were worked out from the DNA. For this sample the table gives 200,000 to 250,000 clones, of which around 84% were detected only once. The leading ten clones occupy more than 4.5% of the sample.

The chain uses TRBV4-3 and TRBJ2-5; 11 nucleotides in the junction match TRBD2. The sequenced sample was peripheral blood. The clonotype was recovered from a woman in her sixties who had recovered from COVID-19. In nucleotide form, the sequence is TGCGCCAGCAGCCCTATACTAGCGGGGGACCTGGAGACCCAGTACTTC. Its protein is CASSPILAGDLETQYF.